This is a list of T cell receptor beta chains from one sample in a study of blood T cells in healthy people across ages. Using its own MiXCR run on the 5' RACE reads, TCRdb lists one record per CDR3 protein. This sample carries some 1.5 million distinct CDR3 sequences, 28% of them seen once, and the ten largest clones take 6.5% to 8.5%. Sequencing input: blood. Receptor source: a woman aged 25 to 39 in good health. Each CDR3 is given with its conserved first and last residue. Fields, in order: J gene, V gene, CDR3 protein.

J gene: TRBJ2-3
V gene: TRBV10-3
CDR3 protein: CAISGSGSGDTQYF

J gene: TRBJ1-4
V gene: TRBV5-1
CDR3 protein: CASSFSMDLKVRGTSKEKLFF

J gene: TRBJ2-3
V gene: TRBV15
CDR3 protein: CATSRDPPDTQYF

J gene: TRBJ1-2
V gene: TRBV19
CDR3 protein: CASSIGRENYGYTF

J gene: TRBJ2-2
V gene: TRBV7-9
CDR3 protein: CASSHAGQVVTGELFF

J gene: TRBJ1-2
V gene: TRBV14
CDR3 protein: CASSQERERPYTF

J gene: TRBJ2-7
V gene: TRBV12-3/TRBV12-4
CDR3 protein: CASSLAQYYEQYF

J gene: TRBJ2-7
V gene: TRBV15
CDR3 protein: CATSASSYEQYF

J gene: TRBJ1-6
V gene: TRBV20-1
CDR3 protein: CSAQRDSLTPLHF

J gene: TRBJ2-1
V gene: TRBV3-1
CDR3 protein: CASSDDRGSYNEQFF

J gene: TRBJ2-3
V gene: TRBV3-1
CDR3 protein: CASSQGVGDTQYF

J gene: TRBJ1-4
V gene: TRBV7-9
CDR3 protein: CASSLSQKLFF

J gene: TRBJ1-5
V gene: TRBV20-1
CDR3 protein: CSAHGVAHQPQHF

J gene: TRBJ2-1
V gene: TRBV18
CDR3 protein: CASSPQSGPTRNEQFF

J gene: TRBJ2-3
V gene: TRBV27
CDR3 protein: CASSLTRLAARTDTQYF

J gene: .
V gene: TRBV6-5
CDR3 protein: CASNRGTEDNEQYF

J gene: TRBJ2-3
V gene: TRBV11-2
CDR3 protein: CASSLDGAARTDTQYF

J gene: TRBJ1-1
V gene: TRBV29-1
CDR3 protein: CSVGQGVDTEAFF

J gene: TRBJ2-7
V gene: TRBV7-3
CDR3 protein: CASSSTGGKAYEQYF

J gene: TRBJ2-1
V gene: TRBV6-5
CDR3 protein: CASKLDHGYNEQFF

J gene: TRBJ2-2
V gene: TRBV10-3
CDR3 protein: CAISEYTGGRTGELFF

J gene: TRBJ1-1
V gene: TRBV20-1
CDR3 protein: CSAGNPGNLAEAFF

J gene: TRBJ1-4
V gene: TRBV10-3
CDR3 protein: CAISESQGREKLFF

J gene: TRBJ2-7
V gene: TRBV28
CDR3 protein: CASSSAKEDRGRPEQYF

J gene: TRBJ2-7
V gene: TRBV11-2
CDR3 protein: CASSQVDRTYEQYF

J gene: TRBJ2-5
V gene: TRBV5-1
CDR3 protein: CASSSGLTSGIQFGSYNEQYF

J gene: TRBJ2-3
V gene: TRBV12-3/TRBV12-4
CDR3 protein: CAGSLAMQDTQYF

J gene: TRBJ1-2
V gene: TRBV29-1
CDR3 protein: CSVEWVMVGGYTF

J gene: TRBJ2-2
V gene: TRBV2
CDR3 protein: CASITNRGANTGELFF

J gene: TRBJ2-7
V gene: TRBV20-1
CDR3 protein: CSASAGTGVKGEQYF

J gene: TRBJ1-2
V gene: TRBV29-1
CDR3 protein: CSVEVVEGNYGYTF

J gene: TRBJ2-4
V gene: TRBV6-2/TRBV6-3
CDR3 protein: CASSYSHPTRNEQYF

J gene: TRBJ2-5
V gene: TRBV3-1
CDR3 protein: CASSQMGHQETQYF

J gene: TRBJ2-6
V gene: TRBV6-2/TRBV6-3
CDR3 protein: CASMREAGANVLTF

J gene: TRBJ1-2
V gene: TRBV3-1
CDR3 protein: CTSSQELLPGHYGYTF

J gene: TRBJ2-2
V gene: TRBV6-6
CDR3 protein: CASSLLADTGELFF

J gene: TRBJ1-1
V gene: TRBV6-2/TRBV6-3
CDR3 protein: CASSYGGTGAKNTEAFF

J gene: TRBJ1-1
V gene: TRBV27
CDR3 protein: CASSLSTHTSFMNTEAFF

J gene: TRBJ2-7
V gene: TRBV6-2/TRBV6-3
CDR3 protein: CASSCSAEQYF

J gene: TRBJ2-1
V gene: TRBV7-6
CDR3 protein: CASSDGLVAGRNEQFF

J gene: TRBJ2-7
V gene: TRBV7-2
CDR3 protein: CASSPGQATYEQYF

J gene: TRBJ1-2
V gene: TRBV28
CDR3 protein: CASSPRRVGYGYTF

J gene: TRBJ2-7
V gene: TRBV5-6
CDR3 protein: CASRRTGQRSYEQYF

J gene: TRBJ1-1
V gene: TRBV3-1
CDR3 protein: CASSRTRTEAFF

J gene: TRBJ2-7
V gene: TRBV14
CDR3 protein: CASNQETGYYEQYF

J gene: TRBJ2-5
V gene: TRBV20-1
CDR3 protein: CSAGDRSRTTQETQYF

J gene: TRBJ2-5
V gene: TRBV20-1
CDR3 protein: CSARERGKVGETQYF

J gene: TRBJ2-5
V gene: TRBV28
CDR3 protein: CASSDPRGQGGETQYF

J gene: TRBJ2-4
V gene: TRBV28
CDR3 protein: CASSSVQLIAKNIQYF

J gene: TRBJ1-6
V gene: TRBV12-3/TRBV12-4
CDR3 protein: CASSRQQSPLHF

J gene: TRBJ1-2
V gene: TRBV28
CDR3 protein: CASRGLYGYTF

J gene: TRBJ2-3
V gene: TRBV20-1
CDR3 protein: CSTRERVYGTDTQYF

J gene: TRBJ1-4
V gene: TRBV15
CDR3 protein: CATSRNGERVFF

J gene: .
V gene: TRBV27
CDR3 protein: CASSDRGNEQYF

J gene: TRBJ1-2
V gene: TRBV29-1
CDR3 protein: CSVEGDIGGYTF

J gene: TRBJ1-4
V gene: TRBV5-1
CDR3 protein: CASRGATNEKLFF

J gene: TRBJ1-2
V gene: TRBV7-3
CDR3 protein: CASSWDVDPYGYTF

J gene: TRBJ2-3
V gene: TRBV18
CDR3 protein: CAGSPDSKAQYF

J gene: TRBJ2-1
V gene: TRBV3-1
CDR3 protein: CASSQEGGGTNEQFF

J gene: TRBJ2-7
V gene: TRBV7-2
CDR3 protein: CASSLRDFAYEQYF